The next 21 T cell receptor beta chains were all read from a single sample in a study of shared clonotypes between healthy human individuals. Naive CD8 populations comprised CD45RO-negative cells positively selected for CCR7, excluding terminally differentiated effector memory CD45RA+ cells. Only in-frame clones appear in the TCRdb table, and some are missing; sequencing was by immunoSEQ multiplex PCR. The table lists about 580,000 clones, about 98% of them singletons. Sequenced sample: naive CD8+ T cells sorted from blood. These receptor sequences come from a man aged 25 to 45 in good health.

Comments on this clone: Additional DNA sequences in this sample encode the identical CDR3. The chain couples TRBV18 to TRBJ2-2, with D possibly being TRBD1 (6 bases). CDR3 length: 16 amino acids. V lost 0 bases and J 1 base, leaving 9 bases between the germline ends. Germline CDR1 is KGHSH and CDR2 is LQKENI. This CDR3 reads CASSPPAGVNTGELFF. CDR3 bases: TGTGCCAGCTCACCACCGGCAGGGGTGAACACCGGGGAGCTGTTTTTT.

The CDR3: CSVELAGQGALDEQYF. In DNA form, the CDR3 reads TGCAGCGTTGAGCTCGCGGGACAGGGGGCCCTAGACGAGCAGTACTTC. The chain uses TRBV29-1 and TRBJ2-7, with 12 bases aligning to TRBD1. CDR1 is SQVTM and CDR2 is ANQGSEA in the germline V gene. The CDR3 covers 16 residues. Unmatched junction bases numbered 11, after V lost 3 bases and J lost 5 bases.

The chain recombines TRBV29-1 with TRBJ1-1; D unresolved. The CDR3 is 13 residues long. CDR1 and CDR2 from the germline V gene are SQVTM and ANQGSEA. The ends were cut back, 4 bases at V and 0 bases at J, with 9 bases in the middle. The CDR3 region is CSVGEGMNTEAFF. DNA of the CDR3: TGCAGCGTTGGGGAGGGAATGAACACTGAAGCTTTCTTT. Together with reference TRBV29-1 and TRBJ1-1, the CDR3 gives the full variable domain: SAVISQKPSRDICQRGTSLTIQCQVDSQVTMMFWYRQQPGQSLTLIATANQGSEATYESGFVIDKFPISRPNLTFSTLTVSNMSPEDSSIYLCSVGEGMNTEAFFGQGTRLTVV.

CDR3 sequence reads: CASSLGLADLSGANVLTF. The CDR3 nucleotides are TGCGCCAGCAGCTTGGGACTAGCGGACCTCTCTGGGGCCAACGTCCTGACTTTC. The V and J genes are TRBV5-1 and TRBJ2-6; 9 nucleotides align to TRBD2. The CDR3 spans 18 residues. Germline V gene data show CDR1 as SGHRS and CDR2 as YFSETQ. J lost 0 bases, V lost 0 bases, and 4 bases had no gene match. Together with reference TRBV5-1 and TRBJ2-6, the CDR3 gives the full variable domain: KAGVTQTPRYLIKTRGQQVTLSCSPISGHRSVSWYQQTPGQGLQFLFEYFSETQRNKGNFPGRFSGRQFSNSRSEMNVSTLELGDSALYLCASSLGLADLSGANVLTFGAGSRLTVL.

The J gene is TRBJ2-7, the V gene TRBV18, with D unresolved. The CDR3 totals 16 residues. Germline V gives CDR1 KGHSH, CDR2 LQKENI. V was trimmed by 0 bases and J by 3 bases, leaving 15 bases between them. CDR3 amino acids: CASSPPESLNRYEQYF. The CDR3 DNA follows: TGTGCCAGCTCACCACCGGAAAGTTTGAACCGCTACGAGCAGTACTTC.

The J gene is TRBJ2-3, the V gene TRBV29-1; TRBD2 aligns across 10 bases. In germline, CDR1 is SQVTM, CDR2 ANQGSEA. Unmatched junction bases numbered 11, after V lost 1 base and J lost 1 base. The CDR3 runs to 18 residues. The CDR3 DNA follows: TGCAGCGTTGAAGGGTTACTAGCGGGAATTGAACGCACAGATACGCAGTATTTT. Translating it yields CSVEGLLAGIERTDTQYF.

The chain is built from TRBV13 and TRBJ2-1; a weak D match, TRBD2 (6 bases). The CDR3 sequence is 16 residues long. V was cut by 2 bases and J by 4 bases, with 15 bases left in between. Germline loops: CDR1 PRHDT, CDR2 FYEKMQ (reference sequence). CDR3 sequence reads: CASSLRLAEPYNEQFF. In DNA form, the CDR3 reads TGTGCCAGCAGCTTACGGTTAGCGGAGCCTTACAATGAGCAGTTCTTC.

This rearrangement joins TRBV9 to TRBJ2-5; D is possibly TRBD2 (6 bases). Germline CDR1 is SGDLS and CDR2 is YYNGEE. This CDR3 spans 14 amino acids. The ends were cut back, 0 bases at V and 4 bases at J, with 10 bases in the middle. The CDR3 coding sequence is TGTGCCAGCAGCGTAGTGGGGGGAGTAGAGACCCAGTACTTC. Encoded protein: CASSVVGGVETQYF.

The chain uses TRBV12-5 and TRBJ2-3; TRBD1 is a possible D gene (5 bases). This CDR3 has 14 residues. V was shortened by 6 bases and J by 2 bases, with 12 bases between the two germline ends. Germline V lookup: CDR1 LGHNT, CDR2 FRNRAP. CDR3 amino acids: CASGRGHVTDTQYF. The CDR3, as DNA: TGTGCTAGTGGACGAGGACATGTCACAGATACGCAGTATTTT.

V is TRBV7-2 and J is TRBJ2-3, with 7 bases matching TRBD1. The V segment lost 6 bases and the J segment 4 bases; nucleotides outside the gene matches: 13. The CDR3 spans 16 residues. Germline loops: CDR1 SGHTA, CDR2 FQGNSA. The DNA of the CDR3 is TGTGCCAGCAGTATTTTAGGGGGCGATTTATCAGATACGCAGTATTTT. Encoded protein: CASSILGGDLSDTQYF. Drawing the rest from reference TRBV7-2 and TRBJ2-3, the complete variable domain is GAGVSQSPSNKVTEKGKDVELRCDPISGHTALYWYRQSLGQGLEFLIYFQGNSAPDKSGLPSDRFSAERTGGSVSTLTIQRTQQEDSAVYLCASSILGGDLSDTQYFGPGTRLTVL.

The chain uses TRBV7-9 and TRBJ2-5; D perhaps matches TRBD1 (6 bases). CDR1 is SEHNR and CDR2 is FQNEAQ in the germline V gene (reference sequence). This CDR3 is 15 amino acids long. Trimming cost V 4 bases and J 0 bases, with 12 bases left between them. The CDR3 DNA is TGTGCCAGCAGCTACCCAGGACAGTACCAAGAGACCCAGTACTTC. It yields the protein CASSYPGQYQETQYF.

This chain joins TRBV11-2 and TRBJ1-1; D remains ambiguous. Trimming stripped 3 bases from V and 1 base from J, with 3 bases between. The CDR3 runs 12 residues. In germline, CDR1 is SGHAT, CDR2 FQNNGV. This CDR3 is CASSFTNTEAFF. The CDR3 nucleotides are TGTGCCAGCAGCTTCACGAACACTGAAGCTTTCTTT.

CDR3 DNA sequence: TGCGCCAGCAGGTCGGTTCGGGGGAGCACAGATACGCAGTATTTT. Protein sequence: CASRSVRGSTDTQYF. The chain recombines TRBV5-1 with TRBJ2-3; tentative D call: TRBD2 (6 bases). V was trimmed by 5 bases and J by 0 bases, leaving 13 bases between them. Germline lookup yields CDR1 SGHRS and CDR2 YFSETQ. The CDR3 runs 15 residues.

V and J are TRBV27 and TRBJ2-7; 7 nucleotides agree with TRBD2. This CDR3 has 17 amino acids. With V trimmed by 5 bases and J by 2 bases, 15 bases remained unmatched. Germline CDR1 reads MNHEY; CDR2 reads SMNVEV (reference sequence). The CDR3 bases are TGTGCCAGCAGTCCAGCAGGTTGGCGGGAGCCCCCCTACGAGCAGTACTTC. Its translation is CASSPAGWREPPYEQYF.

The chain joins TRBV29-1 to TRBJ1-2; TRBD1 is a possible D gene (5 bases). The CDR3 length is 13 residues. Germline CDR1 is SQVTM and CDR2 is ANQGSEA. V shed 2 bases and J shed 4 bases, with 11 bases lying between them. The CDR3 region has the DNA TGCAGCGTTGAAAGGCCAGGGCTCTATGGCTACACCTTC. Its translation is CSVERPGLYGYTF.

The gene calls are TRBV5-1 and TRBJ2-5, with a weak D call TRBD2 (6 bases). Germline V gives CDR1 SGHRS, CDR2 YFSETQ. The CDR3 consists of 15 residues. V lost 0 bases and J lost 2, with 11 bases in between. This chain's CDR3 is CASSLALREQETQYF. Here the CDR3 DNA reads TGCGCCAGCAGCTTGGCCCTACGGGAGCAAGAGACCCAGTACTTC.

DNA for the CDR3: TGTGCCAGCAGCTTAAATCGAAACCACAGGGGCAATGAGCAGTTCTTC. Its translation: CASSLNRNHRGNEQFF. V gene TRBV11-2 combines with J gene TRBJ2-1, with TRBD1 matching over 7 bases. V was clipped by 2 bases and J by 6 bases; unmatched bases: 10. The CDR3 runs to 16 residues. The germline V gene has CDR1 SGHAT and CDR2 FQNNGV. The full variable domain, completed using reference TRBV11-2 and TRBJ2-1, is EAGVAQSPRYKIIEKRQSVAFWCNPISGHATLYWYQQILGQGPKLLIQFQNNGVVDDSQLPKDRFSAERLKGVDSTLKIQPAKLEDSAVYLCASSLNRNHRGNEQFFGPGTRLTVL.

The genes are TRBV27 and TRBJ2-7; D is possibly TRBD2 (6 bases). In germline, CDR1 is MNHEY, CDR2 SMNVEV (reference sequence). Trimming took 0 bases from V and 0 from J, leaving 9 bases between them. The CDR3 sequence is 15 residues long. The CDR3 DNA reads TGTGCCAGCAGTTTATCTCCCGGGAGCTCCTACGAGCAGTACTTC. Encoded protein: CASSLSPGSSYEQYF.

The gene calls are TRBV7-3 and TRBJ2-2, with 8 nucleotides matching TRBD2. Trimming at V came to 6 bases and at J to 5 bases, leaving 5 bases not matched to a gene. The CDR3 has 14 amino acids. Germline V gives CDR1 SGHTA, CDR2 FQGTGA. The CDR3 protein is CASSPGGRTGELFF. As DNA, the CDR3 is TGTGCCAGCAGTCCGGGCGGGAGGACCGGGGAGCTGTTTTTT.

The chain is built from TRBV25-1 and TRBJ2-2; the D gene could be TRBD1 or TRBD2 (5 bases each). The V gene's germline CDR1 is MGHDK and CDR2 SYGVNS. The length of the CDR3 is 15 residues. Trimming stripped 5 bases from V and 2 bases from J, with 12 bases between. The CDR3 reads CASSLRDGNTGELFF. DNA of the CDR3: TGTGCCAGCAGTCTCAGGGACGGAAACACCGGGGAGCTGTTTTTT. Using reference TRBV25-1 and TRBJ2-2 for the parts outside the CDR3, the full variable domain is EADIYQTPRYLVIGTGKKITLECSQTMGHDKMYWYQQDPGMELHLIHYSYGVNSTEKGDLSSESTVSRIRTEHFPLTLESARPSHTSQYLCASSLRDGNTGELFFGEGSRLTVL.

V gene TRBV18 combines with J gene TRBJ1-4; D is uncertain. Trimming shortened V by 3 bases and J by 4 bases, and 9 bases separated the two germline ends. CDR1 KGHSH and CDR2 LQKENI come from the germline V gene. The CDR3 has 14 amino acids. The CDR3 bases are TGTGCCAGCTCACCCGGATGGAGTAATGAAAAACTGTTTTTT. Translation gives CASSPGWSNEKLFF.